Presented here are 29 T cell receptor beta chains from one specimen sequenced in a study of T cell clonality in common variable immunodeficiency. Repertoires were generated with immunoSEQ multiplex PCR, while TCRdb's copy carries only in-frame clones and drops some. Captured here are around 30,000 clones, none seen once; the top ten comprise 28%. No antigen has been identified for these receptors. Study-level findings and limits: In common variable immunodeficiency, TCR beta chains reportedly carried fewer deletions and N-nucleotide insertions.

The material sequenced was peripheral blood mononuclear cells. These receptor sequences come from a human donor with common variable immunodeficiency.

This clone appeared many times. Coverage ceases 3 residues before the CDR3 finishes, and the germline J gene fills in the end. The V gene is TRBV14, the J gene TRBJ1-1; possible D gene TRBD1, 6 bases. V was clipped by 0 bases and J by 1 base, with 12 bases between them. The length of the CDR3 is 16 residues. Germline V gene lookup returns CDR1 SGHDN and CDR2 FVKESK. The CDR3 bases that were read are TGTGCCAGCAGCCAAGATTCCTTGGACAGGAACACTGAA. This gives the protein CASSQDSLDRNTE. The complete CDR3 reads CASSQDSLDRNTEAFF.

This clone was recorded at least ten times. The read is 3 residues too short to cover the CDR3 end, so that end is filled in from the germline J gene. V is TRBV7-2 and J is TRBJ1-5; 9 nucleotides align to TRBD1. V was clipped by 4 bases and J by 0 bases; unmatched bases: 1. The CDR3 is made up of 15 amino acids. CDR1 and CDR2 (germline): SGHTA, FQGNSA. CDR3 sequence: CASSWTGDSNQPQHF. The covered CDR3 bases are TGTGCCAGCAGCTGGACAGGGGATAGCAATCAGCCC.

This clone was detected ten times or more. Read data end 3 residues before the CDR3 end; the end is taken from the germline J gene. V gene TRBV5-1 combines with J gene TRBJ2-7, with 9 bases lining up with TRBD2. The CDR3 is 14 residues long. Germline CDR1 reads SGHRS; CDR2 reads YFSETQ. V shed 0 bases, J shed 4 bases, and the junction held 2 bases outside the gene matches. CDR3 region: CASSLALAGYEQYF. The DNA read from the CDR3 is TGCGCCAGCAGCTTGGCCCTAGCGGGATACGAG.

This clone was seen repeatedly, ten times or more. Read data end 3 residues before the CDR3 end; the end is taken from the germline J gene. This rearrangement joins TRBV29-1 to TRBJ2-3; D possibly corresponds to TRBD2 (6 bases). The germline gives CDR1 SQVTM, CDR2 ANQGSEA. The CDR3 is 14 residues long. Trimming stripped 6 bases from V and 2 bases from J, with 15 bases between. CDR3 DNA (partial): TGCAGCGTCGTAACCGGGACTCTCACAGATACG. It codes for CSVVTGTLTDT. The full CDR3 is CSVVTGTLTDTQYF.

This clone showed up many times. The read is 3 residues too short to cover the CDR3 end, so that end is filled in from the germline J gene. The chain carries TRBV2 and TRBJ1-5, with 7 bases aligning to TRBD1. The germline gives CDR1 SNHLY, CDR2 FYNNEI. This CDR3 spans 13 amino acids. J lost 3 bases, V lost 7 bases, and 3 bases had no gene match. The CDR3 bases that were read are TGTGCCAGCACTGGACAGGACAATCAGCCC. It encodes CASTGQDNQP. The entire CDR3 is CASTGQDNQPQHF.

This clone occurred many times. The CDR3 goes on 3 residues after the read ends, and that part is filled in from the germline J gene. This rearrangement joins TRBV18 to TRBJ2-2; 14 bases are a match to TRBD2. CDR1 is KGHSH, CDR2 LQKENI, per germline. Unmatched junction bases numbered 2, after V lost 2 bases and J lost 6 bases. The CDR3 length is 16 residues. The CDR3 protein is CASSPLGLAGAGELFF. The CDR3 DNA, read in part, is TGTGCCAGCTCACCATTGGGACTAGCGGGAGCCGGGGAG.

In this sample, this clone turned up many times. Coverage ceases 3 residues before the CDR3 finishes, and the germline J gene fills in the end. This rearrangement joins TRBV7-2 to TRBJ2-3; tentatively, D is TRBD1 (7 bases). Trimming took 6 bases from V and 0 from J, leaving 13 bases between them. Germline CDR1 reads SGHTA; CDR2 reads FQGNSA. The CDR3 runs 15 residues. The CDR3 bases that were read are TGTGCCAGCAGACTCAGGGGGACTAGCACAGATACG. It codes for CASRLRGTSTDT. The entire CDR3 reads CASRLRGTSTDTQYF.

This clone has a count of ten or more. The CDR3 end is not reached by the read, which stops 3 residues before it; the germline J gene fills it in. The J gene is TRBJ2-5, the V gene TRBV12-3 or TRBV12-4, with D perhaps TRBD1 (8 bases). Trimming cost V 4 bases and J 5 bases, with 14 bases left between them. This CDR3 has 14 residues. The sequenced CDR3 bases are TGTGCCAGCAGTTCGATACAGGGGGGGGAGACC. Its translation: CASSSIQGGET. The complete CDR3 sequence is CASSSIQGGETQYF.

This clone has at least ten counts. The CDR3 end is not reached by the read, which stops 3 residues before it; the germline J gene fills it in. The chain has TRBV19 and TRBJ2-3, with a tentative D call TRBD1 (5 bases). The length of the CDR3 is 14 residues. Deletions cut 6 bases from V and 5 bases from J, with 15 bases between. Germline CDR1 and CDR2: LNHDA and SQIVND (reference sequence). The part of the CDR3 DNA that was read is TGTGCCAGTAGAATTCCAGGAAGGGGAGATACG. Residues: CASRIPGRGDT. The full CDR3 protein is CASRIPGRGDTQYF.

Many counts were recorded for this clone. The CDR3 loop is CASSWEAGFSYEQYF. The part of the CDR3 DNA that was read is TGTGCCAGCAGCTGGGAAGCGGGGTTCTCCTACGAG. This rearrangement joins TRBV7-2 to TRBJ2-7; 7 bases match TRBD2. The CDR3 is cut off 3 residues early in the read; its end comes from the germline J gene. The germline gives CDR1 SGHTA, CDR2 FQGNSA. The CDR3 is made up of 15 amino acids. The junction had 6 bases not matched to a gene; V was cut back by 4 bases and J by 0 bases.

Ten or more counts support this clone. The CDR3 goes on 3 residues after the read ends, and that part is filled in from the germline J gene. The chain combines TRBV23-1 with TRBJ1-1; 7 bases fit TRBD1. TRBV23-1 is filed as an ORF, its function uncertain. The CDR3 totals 12 residues. CDR3 region: CASSHPDREAFF. The CDR3 DNA, read in part, is TGCGCCAGCAGTCATCCGGACAGGGAA.

Concerning this clone itself: The read finishes 3 residues shy of the CDR3 end, and the germline J gene is used to complete it. This chain links TRBV20-1 with TRBJ2-7; TRBD1 is a possible D gene (5 bases). V was pared by 3 bases and J by 3 bases, with 18 bases between. The CDR3 covers 15 residues. Looked up from germline, CDR1 is DFQATT and CDR2 is SNEGSKA (reference sequence). CDR3 region: CSARQTENSIYEQYF. The sequenced CDR3 bases are TGCAGTGCTAGGCAGACAGAAAACTCGATCTACGAG.

About this clone: Coverage ceases 3 residues before the CDR3 finishes, and the germline J gene fills in the end. The chain uses TRBV30 and TRBJ2-7, with 8 bases lining up with TRBD2. V shed 6 bases and J 3 bases; nucleotides not matched to a gene: 7. Germline CDR1 reads GTSNPN; CDR2 reads SVGIG (reference sequence). The CDR3 is 13 residues long. The CDR3 here is CACQLAADYEQYF. The covered CDR3 bases are TGTGCCTGCCAACTAGCGGCGGACTACGAG.

This clone was found many times. Read sequence stops 3 residues before the CDR3 end, and the germline J gene provides the missing end. The chain uses TRBV7-9 and TRBJ1-2; 8 nucleotides line up with TRBD1. The germline CDR1 and CDR2 sequences are SEHNR and FQNEAQ (reference sequence). The CDR3 spans 14 residues. The CDR3 loop is CASSLTSGGRGYTF. The CDR3 DNA, read in part, is TGTGCCAGCAGCCTCACCTCAGGGGGCCGGGGC.

This clone was observed at least ten times. CDR3 DNA, as far as it was read: TGTGCCAGCAGTTACCTCAGGGAAGGTACTGAA. It translates to CASSYLREGTE. The entire CDR3 protein is CASSYLREGTEAFF. V usage is TRBV6-2 or TRBV6-3 and J usage is TRBJ1-1; TRBD1 is a possible D gene (5 bases). The read halts 3 residues ahead of the CDR3 end, with the missing end drawn from the germline J gene. The CDR3 is made up of 14 amino acids. The germline V gene encodes CDR1 MNHEY and CDR2 SVGEGT. V shed 2 bases and J shed 5 bases, with 12 bases lying between them.

This clone was detected only a few times. The missing CDR3 end, 3 residues past where the read stops, is filled in from the germline J gene. The V call is TRBV7-6, the J call TRBJ2-3; no firm D call. Germline CDR1 SGHVS, CDR2 FNYEAQ. This CDR3 spans 14 amino acids. Trimming took 5 bases from V and 3 from J, leaving 12 bases between them. The CDR3 is CASSVGSRTDTQYF. CDR3 DNA (partial): TGTGCCAGCAGCGTGGGTTCCAGGACAGATACG.

This clone has more than one count but fewer than ten. The read ends 3 residues early relative to the CDR3; the germline J gene fills the gap. The rearrangement uses TRBV18 and TRBJ2-1; 9 bases align to TRBD1. Germline V lookup: CDR1 KGHSH, CDR2 LQKENI. This CDR3 contains 15 residues. V was clipped by 3 bases and J by 4 bases; unmatched bases: 4. The CDR3 DNA, read in part, is TGTGCCAGCTCACCCCGGGACAGGGCGTACAATGAG. Its protein product is CASSPRDRAYNE. The whole CDR3 reads CASSPRDRAYNEQFF.

This clone was counted a few times. Sequencing ends 3 residues short of the CDR3 end; the germline J gene provides the rest. The chain combines TRBV6-4 with TRBJ2-3; 7 nucleotides match TRBD1. Germline CDR1 reads MRHNA; CDR2 reads SNTAGT. With V trimmed by 5 bases and J by 0 bases, 5 bases remained unmatched. This CDR3 comprises 15 residues. CDR3 region: CASSTGDSSTDTQYF. The sequenced part of the CDR3 DNA is TGTGCCAGCAGTACAGGGGATTCGAGCACAGATACG.

This clone was found many times. From the germline J gene comes the end of the CDR3, since the read stops 3 residues before it. This chain connects TRBV5-1 to TRBJ1-4; D might be TRBD1 (6 bases). Per germline, CDR1 SGHRS and CDR2 YFSETQ. V was clipped by 3 bases and J by 7 bases, with 16 bases between them. CDR3 length equals 15 residues. The CDR3 loop is CASSSSGDTVEKLFF. CDR3 DNA (partial): TGCGCCAGCAGCTCGAGCGGGGACACGGTTGAAAAA.

This clone was counted only a few times. The read terminates 3 residues ahead of where the CDR3 ends, so the germline J gene completes it. The chain joins TRBV7-8 to TRBJ2-3; 9 bases are shared with TRBD2. Germline CDR1 reads SGHVS; CDR2 reads FQNEAQ. This CDR3 is built from 18 residues. V lost 2 bases to trimming and J lost 0 bases; unmatched junction nucleotides: 9. This chain's CDR3 is CASSLRVASGTSTDTQYF. CDR3 DNA (partial): TGTGCCAGCAGCTTACGGGTCGCTAGCGGGACCAGCACAGATACG.

About this clone itself: The read is 3 residues too short to cover the CDR3 end, so that end is filled in from the germline J gene. The gene calls are TRBV29-1 and TRBJ1-2, with D possibly being TRBD1 (5 bases). Germline V gives CDR1 SQVTM, CDR2 ANQGSEA. Trimming took off 4 bases at V and 0 bases at J, with 9 bases between the two ends. This CDR3 region has 13 residues. The part of the CDR3 DNA that was read is TGCAGCGTTGCGGGGGGAGCTAACTATGGC. Residues: CSVAGGANYG. The whole CDR3 is CSVAGGANYGYTF.

As to this clone: The CDR3 end is not reached by the read, which stops 3 residues before it; the germline J gene fills it in. The V gene is TRBV5-6, the J gene TRBJ2-7, with D possibly TRBD1 on 5 matching bases. V dropped 4 bases and J dropped 1 base, with 12 bases sitting between them. This CDR3 spans 14 amino acids. Germline CDR1 and CDR2: SGHDT and YYEEEE. CDR3 DNA (partial): TGTGCCAGCAGCATCGGACAAATGTCCTACGAG. Residues: CASSIGQMSYE. The CDR3 reads in full as CASSIGQMSYEQYF. Together with reference TRBV5-6 and TRBJ2-7, the CDR3 gives the full variable domain: DAGVTQSPTHLIKTRGQQVTLRCSPKSGHDTVSWYQQALGQGPQFIFQYYEEEERQRGNFPDRFSGHQFPNYSSELNVNALLLGDSALYLCASSIGQMSYEQYFGPGTRLTVT.

This clone showed up just a few times. Read sequence stops 3 residues before the CDR3 end, and the germline J gene provides the missing end. The chain uses TRBV6-2 or TRBV6-3 and TRBJ1-1; D is unclear. CDR3 length: 11 residues. Germline values: CDR1 MNHEY, CDR2 SVGEGT. With 4 bases removed from V and 5 bases from J, the gap between germline ends came to 5 bases. CDR3 DNA, as far as it was read: TGTGCCAGCAGTTTAGGGACTGAA. Translated: CASSLGTE. The full CDR3 protein is CASSLGTEAFF.

This clone came up a few times. The read stops 3 residues short of the end of the CDR3; the missing end is completed from the germline J gene. The V call is TRBV20-1, the J call TRBJ1-2; D is perhaps TRBD1 (6 bases). This CDR3 has 13 residues. The germline V gene has CDR1 DFQATT and CDR2 SNEGSKA (reference sequence). Deletions cut 6 bases from V and 4 bases from J, with 15 bases between. CDR3 sequence: CSASNRDIYGYTF. The CDR3 bases that were read are TGCAGTGCGAGTAACCGGGACATCTATGGC.

This clone was counted ten times or more. The read falls 3 residues short of the CDR3 end, and the missing part is taken from the germline J gene. The chain recombines TRBV18 with TRBJ2-1, with D perhaps TRBD1 (5 bases). Trimming took off 6 bases at V and 6 bases at J, with 12 bases between the two ends. Per the germline V gene, CDR1 is KGHSH and CDR2 is LQKENI. There are 13 residues in the CDR3. The CDR3: CASSLTEANEQFF. CDR3 bases read: TGTGCCAGCTCTTTGACAGAAGCCAATGAG.

This clone occurred many times. The read ends 3 residues shy of where the CDR3 ends; the end is completed using the germline J gene. This sequence joins TRBV7-3 and TRBJ2-1; no clear D. V shed 1 base and J shed 5 bases, with 6 bases lying between them. This CDR3 region has 13 residues. CDR1 and CDR2 (germline): SGHTA, FQGTGA. CDR3 residues: CASSLNYNNEQFF. The part of the CDR3 DNA that was read is TGTGCCAGCAGCTTAAACTATAACAATGAG.

This clone was detected many times. The CDR3 end is not reached by the read, which stops 3 residues before it; the germline J gene fills it in. V usage is TRBV7-9 and J usage is TRBJ1-1; tentative D call: TRBD1 (6 bases). The germline gives CDR1 SEHNR, CDR2 FQNEAQ (reference sequence). There are 14 residues in the CDR3. The sequenced CDR3 bases are TGTGCCAGCAGCTTAGGCCCCAGGGGATTACGA. It is translated as CASSLGPRGLR. The whole CDR3 is CASSLGPRGLRAFF.

This clone was detected many times. The read ends 3 residues shy of where the CDR3 ends; the end is completed using the germline J gene. J is TRBJ2-3 and V is TRBV10-3; TRBD1 might be the D (6 bases). Germline loops: CDR1 ENHRY, CDR2 SYGVKD. Trimming took 6 bases from V and 4 from J, leaving 20 bases between them. CDR3 length: 16 amino acids. Partial CDR3 DNA: TGTGCCATCAGAGACACTAGTACTAACAGGGCAGATACG. It specifies CAIRDTSTNRADT. The entire CDR3 protein reads CAIRDTSTNRADTQYF.

This clone was seen repeatedly, ten times or more. The read ends 3 residues shy of where the CDR3 ends; the end is completed using the germline J gene. V usage is TRBV7-3 and J usage is TRBJ2-5; possible D gene TRBD2, 6 bases. Germline V CDR1 and CDR2: SGHTA, FQGTGA. The CDR3 covers 16 residues. Trimming removed 3 bases at V and 4 bases at J, with 18 bases between. CDR3 protein: CASSFLASRGGETQYF. Incomplete CDR3 DNA: TGTGCCAGCAGCTTTCTAGCGTCCCGAGGAGGAGAGACC.